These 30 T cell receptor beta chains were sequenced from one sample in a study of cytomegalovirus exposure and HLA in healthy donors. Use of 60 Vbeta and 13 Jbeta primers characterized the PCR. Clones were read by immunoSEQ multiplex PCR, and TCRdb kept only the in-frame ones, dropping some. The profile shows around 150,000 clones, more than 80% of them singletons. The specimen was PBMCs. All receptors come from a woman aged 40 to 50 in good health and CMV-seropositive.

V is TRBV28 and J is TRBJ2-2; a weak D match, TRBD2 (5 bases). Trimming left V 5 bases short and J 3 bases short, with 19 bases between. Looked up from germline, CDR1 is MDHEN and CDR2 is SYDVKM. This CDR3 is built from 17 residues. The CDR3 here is CASSPFPGYGYTGELFF. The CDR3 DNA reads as TGTGCCAGCAGTCCCTTCCCGGGATACGGGTACACCGGGGAGCTGTTTTTT.

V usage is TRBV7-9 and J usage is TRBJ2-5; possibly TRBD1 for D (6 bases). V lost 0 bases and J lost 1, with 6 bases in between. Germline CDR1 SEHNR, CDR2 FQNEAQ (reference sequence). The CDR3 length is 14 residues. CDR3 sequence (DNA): TGTGCCAGCAGCTTAGCGGGGGCCCAAGAGACCCAGTACTTC. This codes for CASSLAGAQETQYF.

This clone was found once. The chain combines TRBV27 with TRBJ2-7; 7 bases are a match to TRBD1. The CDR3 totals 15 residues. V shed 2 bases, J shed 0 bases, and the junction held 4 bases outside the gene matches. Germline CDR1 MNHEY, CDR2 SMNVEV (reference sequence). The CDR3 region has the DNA TGTGCCAGCAGTTTAGTGACAGGGTCCTCCTACGAGCAGTACTTC. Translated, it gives CASSLVTGSSYEQYF.

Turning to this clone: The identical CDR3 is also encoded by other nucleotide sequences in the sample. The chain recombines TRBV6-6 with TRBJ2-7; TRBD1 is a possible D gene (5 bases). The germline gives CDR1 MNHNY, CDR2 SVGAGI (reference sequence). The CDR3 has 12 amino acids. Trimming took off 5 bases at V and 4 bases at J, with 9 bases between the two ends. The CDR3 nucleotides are TGTGCCAGCAGTAACAGACAGTACGAGCAGTACTTC. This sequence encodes CASSNRQYEQYF.

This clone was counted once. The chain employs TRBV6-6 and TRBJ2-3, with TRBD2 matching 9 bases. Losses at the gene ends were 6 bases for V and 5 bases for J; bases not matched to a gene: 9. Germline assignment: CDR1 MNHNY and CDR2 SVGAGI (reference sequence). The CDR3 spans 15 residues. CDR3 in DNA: TGTGCCAGCAGGGGGGGACTAGCTGCCGGAGATACGCAGTATTTT. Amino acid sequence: CASRGGLAAGDTQYF.

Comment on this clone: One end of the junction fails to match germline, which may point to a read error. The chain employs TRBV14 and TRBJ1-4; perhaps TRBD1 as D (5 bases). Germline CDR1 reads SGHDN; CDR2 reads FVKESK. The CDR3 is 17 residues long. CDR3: CASSQLQGLYTVEKLFF. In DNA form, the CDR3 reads TGTGCCAGCAGCCAACTTCAGGGCCTTTATACCGTGGAAAAGCTGTTTTTT.

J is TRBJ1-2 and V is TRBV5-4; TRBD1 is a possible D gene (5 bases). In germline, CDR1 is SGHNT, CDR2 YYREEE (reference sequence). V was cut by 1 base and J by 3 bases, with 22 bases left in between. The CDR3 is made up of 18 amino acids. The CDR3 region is CASSLNFGAGRQDYGYTF. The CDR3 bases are TGTGCCAGCAGCTTGAATTTTGGTGCAGGGCGGCAAGACTATGGCTACACCTTC.

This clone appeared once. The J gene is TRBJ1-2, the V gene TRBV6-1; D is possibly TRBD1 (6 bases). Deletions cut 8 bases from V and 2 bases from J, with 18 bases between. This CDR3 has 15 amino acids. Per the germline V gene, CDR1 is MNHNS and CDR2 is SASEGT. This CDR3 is CASGIGNRVNYGYTF. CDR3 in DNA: TGTGCCAGCGGAATTGGTAACAGGGTAAACTATGGCTACACCTTC.

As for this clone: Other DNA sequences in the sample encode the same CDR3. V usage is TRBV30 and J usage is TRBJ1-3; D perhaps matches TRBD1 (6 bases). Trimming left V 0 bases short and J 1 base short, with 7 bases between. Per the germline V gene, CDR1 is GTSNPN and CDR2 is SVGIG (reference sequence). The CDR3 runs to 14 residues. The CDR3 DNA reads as TGTGCCTGGAGTGTAAGGGGGTCTGGAAACACCATATATTTT. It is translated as CAWSVRGSGNTIYF.

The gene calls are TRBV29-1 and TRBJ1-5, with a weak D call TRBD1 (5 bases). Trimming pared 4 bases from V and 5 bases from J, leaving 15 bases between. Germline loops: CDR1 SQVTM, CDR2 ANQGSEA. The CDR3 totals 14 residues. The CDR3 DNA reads TGCAGCGTTGGACCAGGGACGGGGGATCAGCCCCAGCATTTT. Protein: CSVGPGTGDQPQHF.

The CDR3 nucleotides are TGTGCCTGGAGTCGGGACAGGGGTATCTATGGCTACACCTTC. Translated, it gives CAWSRDRGIYGYTF. The gene calls are TRBV30 and TRBJ1-2, with 10 bases matching TRBD1. The CDR3 is made up of 14 amino acids. Germline-derived CDR1 and CDR2 are GTSNPN and SVGIG (reference sequence). Trimming cost V 2 bases and J 4 bases; bases outside gene matches: 4.

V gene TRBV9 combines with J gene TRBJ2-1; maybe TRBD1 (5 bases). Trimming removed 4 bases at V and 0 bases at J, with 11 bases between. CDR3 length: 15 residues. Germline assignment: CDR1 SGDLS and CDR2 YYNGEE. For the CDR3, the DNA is TGTGCCAGCAGCTGGGGCAGGAGCTCCTACAATGAGCAGTTCTTC. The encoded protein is CASSWGRSSYNEQFF.

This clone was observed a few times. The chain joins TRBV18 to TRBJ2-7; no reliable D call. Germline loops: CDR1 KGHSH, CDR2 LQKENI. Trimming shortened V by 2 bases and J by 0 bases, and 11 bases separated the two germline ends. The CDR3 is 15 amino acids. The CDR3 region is CASSPSRGSSYEQYF. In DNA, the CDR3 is TGTGCCAGCTCACCAAGTCGAGGTTCCTCCTACGAGCAGTACTTC.

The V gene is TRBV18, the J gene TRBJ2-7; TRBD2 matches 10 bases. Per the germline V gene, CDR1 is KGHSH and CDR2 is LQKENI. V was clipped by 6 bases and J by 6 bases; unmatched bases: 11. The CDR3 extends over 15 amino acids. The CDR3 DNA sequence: TGTGCCAGCTCCCTCAAGCGGGAGGGCTTCACCGAGCAGTACTTC. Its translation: CASSLKREGFTEQYF. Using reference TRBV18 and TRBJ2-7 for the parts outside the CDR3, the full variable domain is NAGVMQNPRHLVRRRGQEARLRCSPMKGHSHVYWYRQLPEEGLKFMVYLQKENIIDESGMPKERFSAEFPKEGPSILRIQQVVRGDSAAYFCASSLKREGFTEQYFGPGTRLTVT.

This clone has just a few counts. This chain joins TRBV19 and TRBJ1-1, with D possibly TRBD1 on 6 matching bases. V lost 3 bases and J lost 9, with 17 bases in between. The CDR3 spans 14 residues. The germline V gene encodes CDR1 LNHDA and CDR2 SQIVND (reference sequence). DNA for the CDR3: TGTGCCAGTAGTATGGGACAACTAAGCCGAAAAGCTTTCTTT. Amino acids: CASSMGQLSRKAFF.

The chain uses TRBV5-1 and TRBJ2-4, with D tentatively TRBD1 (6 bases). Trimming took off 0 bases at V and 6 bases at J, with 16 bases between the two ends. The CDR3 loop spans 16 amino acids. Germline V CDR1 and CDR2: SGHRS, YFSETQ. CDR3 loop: CASSLESTGTGNIQYF. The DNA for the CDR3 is TGCGCCAGCAGCTTGGAGTCAACAGGGACGGGAAACATTCAGTACTTC.

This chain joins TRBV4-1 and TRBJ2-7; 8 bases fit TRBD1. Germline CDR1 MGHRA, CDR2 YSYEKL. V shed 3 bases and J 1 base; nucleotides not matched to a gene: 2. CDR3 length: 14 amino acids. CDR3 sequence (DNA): TGCGCCAGCAGCCAGGACAGGGTGTCCTACGAGCAGTACTTC. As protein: CASSQDRVSYEQYF.

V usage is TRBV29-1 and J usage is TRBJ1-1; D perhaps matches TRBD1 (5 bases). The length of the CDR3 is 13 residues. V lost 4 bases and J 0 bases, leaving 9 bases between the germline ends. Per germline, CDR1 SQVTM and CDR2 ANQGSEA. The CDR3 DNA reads TGCAGCGTTGGGTCAGGGATGAACACTGAAGCTTTCTTT. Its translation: CSVGSGMNTEAFF.

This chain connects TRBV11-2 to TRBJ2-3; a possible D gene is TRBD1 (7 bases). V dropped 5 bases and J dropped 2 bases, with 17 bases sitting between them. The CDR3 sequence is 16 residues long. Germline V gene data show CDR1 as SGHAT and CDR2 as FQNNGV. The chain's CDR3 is CASSRGTDRFTDTQYF. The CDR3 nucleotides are TGTGCCAGCAGCCGGGGGACAGATCGATTCACAGATACGCAGTATTTT.

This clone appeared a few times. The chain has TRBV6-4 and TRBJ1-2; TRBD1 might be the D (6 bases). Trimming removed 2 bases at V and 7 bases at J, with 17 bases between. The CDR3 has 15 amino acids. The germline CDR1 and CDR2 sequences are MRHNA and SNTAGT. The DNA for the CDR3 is TGTGCCAGCAGTGACCAGGGAGGGGGAGCAGGTGGCTACACCTTC. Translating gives CASSDQGGGAGGYTF.

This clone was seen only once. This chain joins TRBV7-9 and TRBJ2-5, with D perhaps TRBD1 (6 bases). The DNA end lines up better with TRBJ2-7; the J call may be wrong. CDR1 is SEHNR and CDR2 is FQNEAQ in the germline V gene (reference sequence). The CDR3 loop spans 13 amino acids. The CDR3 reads CASSVDSSYEQYF. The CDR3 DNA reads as TGTGCCAGCAGCGTGGACAGCTCCTACGAGCAGTACTTC.

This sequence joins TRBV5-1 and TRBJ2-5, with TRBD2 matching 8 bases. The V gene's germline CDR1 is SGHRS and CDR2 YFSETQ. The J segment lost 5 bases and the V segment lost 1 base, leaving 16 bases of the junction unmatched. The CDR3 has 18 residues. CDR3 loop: CASSLNLLAGTMSETQYF. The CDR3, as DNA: TGCGCCAGCAGCTTGAACCTGCTAGCGGGCACGATGTCTGAGACCCAGTACTTC.

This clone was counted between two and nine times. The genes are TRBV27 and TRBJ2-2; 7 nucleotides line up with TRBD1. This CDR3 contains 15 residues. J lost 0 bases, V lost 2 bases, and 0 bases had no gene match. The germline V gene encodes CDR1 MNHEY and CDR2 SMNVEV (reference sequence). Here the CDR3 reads CASSLQGANTGELFF. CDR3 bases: TGTGCCAGCAGTTTACAGGGGGCGAACACCGGGGAGCTGTTTTTT.

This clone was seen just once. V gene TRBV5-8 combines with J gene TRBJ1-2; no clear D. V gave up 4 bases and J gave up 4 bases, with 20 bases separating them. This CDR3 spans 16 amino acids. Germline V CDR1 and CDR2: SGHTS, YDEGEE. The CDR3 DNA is TGTGCCAGCAGCCCTAGGGCGGGGAAAAGGACCTATGGCTACACCTTC. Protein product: CASSPRAGKRTYGYTF.

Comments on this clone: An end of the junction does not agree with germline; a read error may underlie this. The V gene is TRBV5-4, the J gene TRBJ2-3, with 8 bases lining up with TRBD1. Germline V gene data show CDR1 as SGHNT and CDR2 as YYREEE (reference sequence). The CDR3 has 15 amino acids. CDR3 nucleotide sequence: TGCGCCAGCAGCCAGGGACAGGATAGCACAGATACGCAGTATTTT. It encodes CASSQGQDSTDTQYF.

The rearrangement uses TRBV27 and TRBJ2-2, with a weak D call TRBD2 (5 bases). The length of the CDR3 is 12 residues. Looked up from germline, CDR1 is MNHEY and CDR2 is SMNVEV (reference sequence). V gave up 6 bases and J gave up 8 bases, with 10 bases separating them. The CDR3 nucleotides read TGTGCCAGCAGAACCCGCGGGGGGGAGCTGTTTTTT. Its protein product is CASRTRGGELFF.

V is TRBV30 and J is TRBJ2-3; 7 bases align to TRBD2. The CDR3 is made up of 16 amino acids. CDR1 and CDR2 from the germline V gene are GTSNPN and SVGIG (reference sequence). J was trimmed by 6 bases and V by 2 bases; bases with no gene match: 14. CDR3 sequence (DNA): TGTGCCTGGAGTACTGCGGGAGAATTAGGAGTTGATACGCAGTATTTT. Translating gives CAWSTAGELGVDTQYF.

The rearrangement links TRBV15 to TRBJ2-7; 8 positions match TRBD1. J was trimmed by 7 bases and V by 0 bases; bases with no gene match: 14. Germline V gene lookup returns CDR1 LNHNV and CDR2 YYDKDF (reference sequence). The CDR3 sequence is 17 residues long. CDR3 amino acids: CATSRETPGQGTGEQYF. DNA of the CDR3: TGTGCCACCAGCAGAGAGACCCCCGGACAGGGAACGGGGGAGCAGTACTTC.

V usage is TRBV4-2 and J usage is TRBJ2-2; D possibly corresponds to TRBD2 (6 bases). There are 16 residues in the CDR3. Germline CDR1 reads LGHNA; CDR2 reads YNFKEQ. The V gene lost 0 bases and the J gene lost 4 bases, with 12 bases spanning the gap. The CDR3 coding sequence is TGTGCCAGCAGCCAAGATCACGGGAGTGGCACCGGGGAGCTGTTTTTT. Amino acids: CASSQDHGSGTGELFF.

The CDR3 nucleotides read TGTGCCAGCAGCCCGGAAGTGGACAGGTCTTACAATGAGCAGTTCTTC. This translates into CASSPEVDRSYNEQFF. This sequence joins TRBV7-9 and TRBJ2-1; 7 bases agree with TRBD1. Germline CDR1 reads SEHNR; CDR2 reads FQNEAQ (reference sequence). CDR3 length equals 16 residues. The V gene end was trimmed by 5 bases and the J gene end by 4 bases; junction bases not matched to a gene: 11.